The entry below gives a single T cell receptor (beta chain) sequence along with its context. Libraries were prepared by immunoSEQ multiplex PCR; TCRdb keeps only in-frame clonotypes and omits some of them. The repertoire includes about a million clones, roughly 72% of them detected once, and approximately 1.5% sits in the top ten. The data stem from a study of shared clonotypes between healthy human individuals. The length of the CDR3 is 15 residues. Trimming pared 2 bases from V and 6 bases from J, leaving 18 bases between. The germline V gene encodes CDR1 SGHRS and CDR2 YFSETQ. The V gene is TRBV5-1, the J gene TRBJ2-7, with D possibly TRBD1 on 6 matching bases. Sequenced: memory CD4+ T cells sorted from blood. Subset meaning: CD45RA-negative fraction. The sequence came from a man aged 18 to 29 in good health. The CDR3 nucleotides are TGCGCCAGCAGCTTAACATCAGGGGTCCAAGGCGAGCAGTACTTC. Translation gives CASSLTSGVQGEQYF.